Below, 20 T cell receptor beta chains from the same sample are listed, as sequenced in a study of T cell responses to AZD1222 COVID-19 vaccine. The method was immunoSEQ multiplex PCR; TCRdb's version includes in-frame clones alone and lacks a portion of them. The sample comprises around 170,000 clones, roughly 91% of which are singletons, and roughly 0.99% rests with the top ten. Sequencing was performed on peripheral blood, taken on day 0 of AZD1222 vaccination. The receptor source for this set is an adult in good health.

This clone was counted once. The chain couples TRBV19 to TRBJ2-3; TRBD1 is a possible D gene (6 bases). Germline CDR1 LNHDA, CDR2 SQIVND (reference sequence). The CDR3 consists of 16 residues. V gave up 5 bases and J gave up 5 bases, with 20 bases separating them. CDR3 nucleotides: TGTGCCAGTAGTCCACCCCTCACAGGGCAAAGAGATACGCAGTATTTT. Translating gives CASSPPLTGQRDTQYF. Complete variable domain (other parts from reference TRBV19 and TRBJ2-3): DGGITQSPKYLFRKEGQNVTLSCEQNLNHDAMYWYRQDPGQGLRLIYYSQIVNDFQKGDIAEGYSVSREKKESFPLTVTSAQKNPTAFYLCASSPPLTGQRDTQYFGPGTRLTVL.

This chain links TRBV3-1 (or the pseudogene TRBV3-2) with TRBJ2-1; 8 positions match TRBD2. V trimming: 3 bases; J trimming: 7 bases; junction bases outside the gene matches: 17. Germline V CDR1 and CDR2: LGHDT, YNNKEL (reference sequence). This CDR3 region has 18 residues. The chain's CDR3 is CASSQPHGTGGPENEQFF. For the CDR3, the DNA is TGTGCCAGCAGCCAGCCCCACGGAACGGGAGGGCCGGAAAATGAGCAGTTCTTC.

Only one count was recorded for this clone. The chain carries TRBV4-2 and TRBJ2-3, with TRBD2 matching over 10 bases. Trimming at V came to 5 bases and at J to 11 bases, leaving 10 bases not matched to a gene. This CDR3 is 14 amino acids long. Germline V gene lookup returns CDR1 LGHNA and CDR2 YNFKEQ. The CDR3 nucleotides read TGTGCCAGCAGCTCGAAAGCGGGGGGGCCGGGGCAGTATTTT. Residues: CASSSKAGGPGQYF.

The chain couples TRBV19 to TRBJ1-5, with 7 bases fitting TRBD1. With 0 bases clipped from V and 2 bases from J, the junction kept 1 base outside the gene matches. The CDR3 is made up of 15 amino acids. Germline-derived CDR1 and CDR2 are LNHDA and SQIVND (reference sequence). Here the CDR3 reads CASSIEGQRNQPQHF. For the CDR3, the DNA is TGTGCCAGTAGTATAGAGGGACAGCGCAATCAGCCCCAGCATTTT. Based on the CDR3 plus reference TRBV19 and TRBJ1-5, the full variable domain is DGGITQSPKYLFRKEGQNVTLSCEQNLNHDAMYWYRQDPGQGLRLIYYSQIVNDFQKGDIAEGYSVSREKKESFPLTVTSAQKNPTAFYLCASSIEGQRNQPQHFGDGTRLSIL.

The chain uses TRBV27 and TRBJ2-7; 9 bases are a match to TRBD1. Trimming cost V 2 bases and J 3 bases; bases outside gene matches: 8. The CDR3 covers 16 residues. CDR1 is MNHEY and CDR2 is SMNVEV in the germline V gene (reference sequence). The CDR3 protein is CASSLEFAGQGYEQYF. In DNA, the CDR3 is TGTGCCAGCAGTTTAGAGTTCGCGGGACAGGGCTACGAGCAGTACTTC.

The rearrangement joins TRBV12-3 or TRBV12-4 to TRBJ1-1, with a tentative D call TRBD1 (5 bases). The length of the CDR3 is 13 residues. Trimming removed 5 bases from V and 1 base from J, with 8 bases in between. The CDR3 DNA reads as TGTGCCAGCAGTCCAGGGTGGAACACTGAAGCTTTCTTT. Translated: CASSPGWNTEAFF.

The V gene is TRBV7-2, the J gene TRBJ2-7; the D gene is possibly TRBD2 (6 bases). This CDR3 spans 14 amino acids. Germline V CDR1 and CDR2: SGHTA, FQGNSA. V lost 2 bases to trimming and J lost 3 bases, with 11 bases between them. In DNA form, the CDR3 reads TGTGCCAGCAGCTTAAGCCAGGGAGGCTACGAGCAGTACTTC. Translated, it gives CASSLSQGGYEQYF.

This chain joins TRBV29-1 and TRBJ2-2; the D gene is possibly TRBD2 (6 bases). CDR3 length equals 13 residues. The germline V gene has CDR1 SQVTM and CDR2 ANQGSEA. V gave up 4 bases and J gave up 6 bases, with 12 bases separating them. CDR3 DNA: TGCAGCGTTGCGGGAGTGGTGTCCGGGGAGCTGTTTTTT. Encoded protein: CSVAGVVSGELFF.

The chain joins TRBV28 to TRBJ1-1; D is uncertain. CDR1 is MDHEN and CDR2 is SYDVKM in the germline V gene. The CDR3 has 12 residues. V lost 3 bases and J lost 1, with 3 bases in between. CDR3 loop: CASSLQNTEAFF. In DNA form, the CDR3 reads TGTGCCAGCAGTTTGCAGAACACTGAAGCTTTCTTT.

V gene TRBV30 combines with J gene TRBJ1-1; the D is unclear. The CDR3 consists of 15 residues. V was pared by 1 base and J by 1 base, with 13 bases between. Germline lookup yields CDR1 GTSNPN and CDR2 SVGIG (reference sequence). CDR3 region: CAWSATCRRNTEAFF. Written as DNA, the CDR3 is TGTGCCTGGAGTGCCACCTGCAGGAGGAACACTGAAGCTTTCTTT.

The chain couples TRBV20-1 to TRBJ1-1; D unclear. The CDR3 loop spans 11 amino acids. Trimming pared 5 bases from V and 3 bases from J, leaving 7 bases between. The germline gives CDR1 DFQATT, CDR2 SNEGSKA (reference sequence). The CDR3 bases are TGCAGTGCTCTTCACGACACTGAAGCTTTCTTT. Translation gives CSALHDTEAFF.

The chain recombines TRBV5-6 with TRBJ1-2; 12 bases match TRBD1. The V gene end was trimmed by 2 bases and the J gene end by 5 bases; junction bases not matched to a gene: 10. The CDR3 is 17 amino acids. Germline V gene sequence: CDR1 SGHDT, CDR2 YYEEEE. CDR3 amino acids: CASSLGTGGSTSYGYTF. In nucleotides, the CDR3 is TGTGCCAGCAGCTTAGGGACAGGGGGCTCCACTTCATATGGCTACACCTTC. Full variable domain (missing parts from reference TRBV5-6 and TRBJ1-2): DAGVTQSPTHLIKTRGQQVTLRCSPKSGHDTVSWYQQALGQGPQFIFQYYEEEERQRGNFPDRFSGHQFPNYSSELNVNALLLGDSALYLCASSLGTGGSTSYGYTFGSGTRLTVV.

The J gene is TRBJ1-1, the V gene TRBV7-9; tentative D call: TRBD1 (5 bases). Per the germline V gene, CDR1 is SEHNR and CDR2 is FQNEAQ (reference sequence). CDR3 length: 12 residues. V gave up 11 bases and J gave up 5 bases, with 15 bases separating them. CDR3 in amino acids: CAGTGLRTEAFF. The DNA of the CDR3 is TGTGCCGGAACGGGACTGAGGACTGAAGCTTTCTTT.

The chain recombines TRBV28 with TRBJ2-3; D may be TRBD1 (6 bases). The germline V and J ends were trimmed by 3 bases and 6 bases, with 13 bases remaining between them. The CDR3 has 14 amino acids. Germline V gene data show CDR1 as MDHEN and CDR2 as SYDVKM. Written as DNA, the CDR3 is TGTGCCAGCAGTTTTGTGGGGGCTGCGGATACGCAGTATTTT. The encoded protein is CASSFVGAADTQYF.

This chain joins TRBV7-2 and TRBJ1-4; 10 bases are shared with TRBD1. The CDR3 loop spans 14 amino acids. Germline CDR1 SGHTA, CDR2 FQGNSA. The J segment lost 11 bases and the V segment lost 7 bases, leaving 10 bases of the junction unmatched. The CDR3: CASTDPGQGIKLFF. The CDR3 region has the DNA TGTGCCAGCACCGATCCGGGACAGGGGATTAAACTGTTTTTT.

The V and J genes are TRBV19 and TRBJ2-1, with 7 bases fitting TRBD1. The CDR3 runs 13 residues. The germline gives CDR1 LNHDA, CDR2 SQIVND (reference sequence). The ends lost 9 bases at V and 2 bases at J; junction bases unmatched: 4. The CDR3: CASRDSPYNEQFF. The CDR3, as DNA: TGTGCCAGCCGGGACAGCCCCTACAATGAGCAGTTCTTC.

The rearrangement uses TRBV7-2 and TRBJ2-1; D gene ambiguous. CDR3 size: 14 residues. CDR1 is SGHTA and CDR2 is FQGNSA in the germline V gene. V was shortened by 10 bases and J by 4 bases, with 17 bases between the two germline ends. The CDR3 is CATSKNIWYNEQFF. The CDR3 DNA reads TGTGCCACCTCCAAAAACATCTGGTACAATGAGCAGTTCTTC.

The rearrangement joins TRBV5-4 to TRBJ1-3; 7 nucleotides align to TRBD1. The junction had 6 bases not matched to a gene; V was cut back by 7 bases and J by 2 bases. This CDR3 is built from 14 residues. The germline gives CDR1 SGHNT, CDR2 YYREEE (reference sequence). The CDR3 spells CASGPTGAGNTIYF. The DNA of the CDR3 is TGTGCCAGCGGACCTACAGGGGCTGGAAACACCATATATTTT. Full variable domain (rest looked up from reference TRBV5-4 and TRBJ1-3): ETGVTQSPTHLIKTRGQQVTLRCSSQSGHNTVSWYQQALGQGPQFIFQYYREEENGRGNFPPRFSGLQFPNYSSELNVNALELDDSALYLCASGPTGAGNTIYFGEGSWLTVV.

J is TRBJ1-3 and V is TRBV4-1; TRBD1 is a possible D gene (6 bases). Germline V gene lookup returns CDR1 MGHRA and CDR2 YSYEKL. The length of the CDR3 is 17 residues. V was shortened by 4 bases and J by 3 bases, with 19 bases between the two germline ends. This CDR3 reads CASSRHRDTGRGNTIYF. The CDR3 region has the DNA TGCGCCAGCAGCCGTCACCGGGACACCGGACGTGGAAACACCATATATTTT.

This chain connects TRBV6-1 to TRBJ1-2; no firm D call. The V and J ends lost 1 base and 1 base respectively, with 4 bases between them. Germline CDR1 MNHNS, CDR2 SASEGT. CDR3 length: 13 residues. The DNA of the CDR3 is TGTGCCAGCAGTGAAGTCCATAACTATGGCTACACCTTC. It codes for CASSEVHNYGYTF.